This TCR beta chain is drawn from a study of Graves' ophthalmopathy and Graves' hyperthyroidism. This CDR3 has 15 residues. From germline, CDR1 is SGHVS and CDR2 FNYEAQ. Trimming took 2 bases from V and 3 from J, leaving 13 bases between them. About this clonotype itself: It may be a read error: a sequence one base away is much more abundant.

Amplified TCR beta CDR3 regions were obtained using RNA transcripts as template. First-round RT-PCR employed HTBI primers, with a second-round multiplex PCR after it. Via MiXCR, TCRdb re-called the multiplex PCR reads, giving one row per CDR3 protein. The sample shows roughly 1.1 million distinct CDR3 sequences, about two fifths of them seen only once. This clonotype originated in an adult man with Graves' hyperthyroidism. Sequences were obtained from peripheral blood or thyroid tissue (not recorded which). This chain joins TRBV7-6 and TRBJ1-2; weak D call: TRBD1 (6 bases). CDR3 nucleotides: TGTGCCAGCAGCTTATTAGGGGGGGTCGACTATGGCTACACCTTC. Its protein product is CASSLLGGVDYGYTF. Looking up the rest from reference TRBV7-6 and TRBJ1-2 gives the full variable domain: GAGVSQSPRYKVTKRGQDVALRCDPISGHVSLYWYRQALGQGPEFLTYFNYEAQQDKSGLPNDRFSAERPEGSISTLTIQRTEQRDSAMYRCASSLLGGVDYGYTFGSGTRLTVV.